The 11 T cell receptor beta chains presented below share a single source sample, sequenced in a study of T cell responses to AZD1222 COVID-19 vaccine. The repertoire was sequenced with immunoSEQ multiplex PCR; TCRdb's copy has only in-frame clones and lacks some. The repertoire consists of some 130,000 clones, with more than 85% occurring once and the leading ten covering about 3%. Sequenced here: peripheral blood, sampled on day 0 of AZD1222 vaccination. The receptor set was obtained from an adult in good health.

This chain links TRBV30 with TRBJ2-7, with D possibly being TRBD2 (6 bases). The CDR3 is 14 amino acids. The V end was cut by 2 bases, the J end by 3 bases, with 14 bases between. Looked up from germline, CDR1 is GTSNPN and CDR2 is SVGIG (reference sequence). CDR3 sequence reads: CAWSFRDLIYEQYF. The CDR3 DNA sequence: TGTGCCTGGAGTTTCCGGGACTTGATCTACGAGCAGTACTTC.

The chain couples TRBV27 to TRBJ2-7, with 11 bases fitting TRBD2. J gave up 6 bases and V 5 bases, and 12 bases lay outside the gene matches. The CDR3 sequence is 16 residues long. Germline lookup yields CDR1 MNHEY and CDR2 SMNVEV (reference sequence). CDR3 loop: CASSTQLAGVSGEQYF. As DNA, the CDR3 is TGTGCCAGCAGTACCCAACTAGCGGGAGTATCCGGCGAGCAGTACTTC.

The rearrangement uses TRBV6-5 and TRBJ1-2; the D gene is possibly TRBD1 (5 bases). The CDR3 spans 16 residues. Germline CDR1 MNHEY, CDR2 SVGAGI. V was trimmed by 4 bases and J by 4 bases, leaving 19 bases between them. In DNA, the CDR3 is TGTGCCAGCAGTTTCTCCCCTAGCAGGGTGGGCTATGGCTACACCTTC. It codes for CASSFSPSRVGYGYTF.

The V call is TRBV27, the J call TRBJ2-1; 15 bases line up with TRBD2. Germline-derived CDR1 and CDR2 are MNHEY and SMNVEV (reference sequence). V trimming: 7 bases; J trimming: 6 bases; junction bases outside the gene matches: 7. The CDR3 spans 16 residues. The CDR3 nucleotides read TGTGCCAGCATCAGGACTAGCGGGAGGGGGGCCAATGAGCAGTTCTTC. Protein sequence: CASIRTSGRGANEQFF.

The CDR3 here is CASSLALTGGAYEQYF. CDR3 sequence (DNA): TGTGCCAGCAGCTTAGCCCTAACAGGGGGCGCCTACGAGCAGTACTTC. The J gene is TRBJ2-7, the V gene TRBV7-2; 9 bases line up with TRBD1. CDR1 is SGHTA, CDR2 FQGNSA, per germline. The CDR3 extends over 16 amino acids. V shed 0 bases and J 2 bases; nucleotides not matched to a gene: 5.

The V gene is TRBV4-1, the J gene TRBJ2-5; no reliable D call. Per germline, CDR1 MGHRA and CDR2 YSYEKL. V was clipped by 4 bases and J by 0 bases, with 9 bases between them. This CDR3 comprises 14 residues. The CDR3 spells CASSPDTYQETQYF. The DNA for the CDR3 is TGCGCCAGCAGCCCAGACACATACCAAGAGACCCAGTACTTC.

The CDR3 loop reads CAWSGDGDTEAFF. CDR3 DNA sequence: TGTGCCTGGAGTGGGGACGGCGACACTGAAGCTTTCTTT. The chain is built from TRBV30 and TRBJ1-1; possible D gene TRBD1, 5 bases. CDR1 GTSNPN and CDR2 SVGIG come from the germline V gene (reference sequence). Trimming took 1 base from V and 3 from J, leaving 9 bases between them. The CDR3 has 13 amino acids.

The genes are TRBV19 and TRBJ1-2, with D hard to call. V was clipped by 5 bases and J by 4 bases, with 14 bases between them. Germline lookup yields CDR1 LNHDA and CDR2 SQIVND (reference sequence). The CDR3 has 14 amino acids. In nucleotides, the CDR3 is TGTGCCAGTAGTCTACGGACGGATTTCTATGGCTACACCTTC. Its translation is CASSLRTDFYGYTF.

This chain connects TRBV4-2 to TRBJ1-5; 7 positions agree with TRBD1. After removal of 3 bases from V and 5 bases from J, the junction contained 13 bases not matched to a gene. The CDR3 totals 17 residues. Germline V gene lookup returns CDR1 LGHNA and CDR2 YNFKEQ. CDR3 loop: CASSQIIRGQPDQPQHF. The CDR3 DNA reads TGTGCCAGCAGCCAGATTATACGGGGACAGCCAGATCAGCCCCAGCATTTT.

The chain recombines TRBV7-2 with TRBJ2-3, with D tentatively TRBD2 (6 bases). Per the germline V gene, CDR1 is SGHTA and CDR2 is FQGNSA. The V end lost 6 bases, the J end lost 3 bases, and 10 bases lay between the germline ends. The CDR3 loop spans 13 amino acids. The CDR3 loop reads CASRRERTDTQYF. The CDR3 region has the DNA TGTGCCAGCAGACGGGAGCGGACAGATACGCAGTATTTT.

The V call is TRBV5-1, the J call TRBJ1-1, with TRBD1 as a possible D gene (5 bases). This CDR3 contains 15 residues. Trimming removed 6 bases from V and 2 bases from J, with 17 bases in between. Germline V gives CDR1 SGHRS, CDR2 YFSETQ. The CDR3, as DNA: TGCGCCAGCAAATCGGGGTTGGGGGTTAACACTGAAGCTTTCTTT. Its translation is CASKSGLGVNTEAFF.